These 27 T cell receptor beta chains came from one sample sequenced in a study of cytomegalovirus exposure and HLA in healthy donors. Researchers ran the PCR with 60 Vbeta and 13 Jbeta primers. Profiling relied on immunoSEQ multiplex PCR, and the TCRdb table lists in-frame clones only, not all of them. The sample shows about 100,000 clones, more than 70% of them seen only once. Sequenced input: PBMCs. These receptor sequences come from a man under 40 in good health and CMV-seronegative.

This rearrangement joins TRBV2 to TRBJ2-7; 7 bases fit TRBD1. Trimming cost V 9 bases and J 2 bases; bases outside gene matches: 13. The CDR3 has 15 amino acids. Germline lookup yields CDR1 SNHLY and CDR2 FYNNEI. Here the CDR3 DNA reads TGTGCCAGTACTGAGGGGGCGTTGGGGCCCTACGAGCAGTACTTC. Protein: CASTEGALGPYEQYF.

This clone was recorded only once. The CDR3 DNA follows: TGTGCCAGCAGTGAATCGGGAGGCAATCAGCCCCAGCATTTT. Protein: CASSESGGNQPQHF. This chain links TRBV6-1 with TRBJ1-5, with D hard to call. With 2 bases removed from V and 2 bases from J, the gap between germline ends came to 7 bases. The length of the CDR3 is 14 residues. From germline, CDR1 is MNHNS and CDR2 SASEGT.

This sequence joins TRBV28 and TRBJ2-7, with D perhaps TRBD2 (6 bases). With 5 bases removed from V and 6 bases from J, the gap between germline ends came to 26 bases. The CDR3 extends over 17 amino acids. The germline gives CDR1 MDHEN, CDR2 SYDVKM. CDR3: CASSPRVLRGLSPEQYF. The CDR3 DNA reads as TGTGCCAGCAGTCCTAGGGTACTGCGGGGCTTGTCTCCCGAGCAGTACTTC.

The rearrangement links TRBV28 to TRBJ1-2; perhaps TRBD1 as D (6 bases). The V and J ends lost 7 bases and 5 bases respectively, with 8 bases between them. This CDR3 spans 11 amino acids. Germline CDR1 reads MDHEN; CDR2 reads SYDVKM. The CDR3 region has the DNA TGTGCCAGCAAGACAGGTTATGGCTACACCTTC. Its protein is CASKTGYGYTF.

This chain joins TRBV19 and TRBJ1-6, with D possibly matching TRBD1 (6 bases). V was shortened by 7 bases and J by 8 bases, with 18 bases between the two germline ends. The length of the CDR3 is 15 residues. The germline V gene encodes CDR1 LNHDA and CDR2 SQIVND (reference sequence). The CDR3 reads CASTFGGRADSPLHF. In DNA, the CDR3 is TGTGCCAGTACGTTTGGGGGCAGAGCGGATTCACCCCTCCACTTT.

The genes are TRBV18 and TRBJ1-1; D possibly corresponds to TRBD1 (6 bases). Germline lookup yields CDR1 KGHSH and CDR2 LQKENI. This CDR3 has 15 amino acids. V dropped 2 bases and J dropped 1 base, with 11 bases sitting between them. CDR3 protein: CASSPGQISNTEAFF. The CDR3 nucleotides are TGTGCCAGCTCACCAGGACAGATTTCGAACACTGAAGCTTTCTTT.

This clone was observed a single time. The chain has TRBV7-9 and TRBJ1-2; D unclear. The CDR3 length is 13 residues. V was pared by 5 bases and J by 1 base, with 8 bases between. Germline lookup yields CDR1 SEHNR and CDR2 FQNEAQ (reference sequence). CDR3 sequence (DNA): TGTGCCAGCAGCCCAGGCCTTAACTATGGCTACACCTTC. Its protein product is CASSPGLNYGYTF.

This chain links TRBV2 with TRBJ2-3, with 14 bases that match TRBD2. The V segment lost 8 bases and the J segment 6 bases; nucleotides outside the gene matches: 10. The CDR3 runs to 16 residues. Germline CDR1 is SNHLY and CDR2 is FYNNEI. CDR3 DNA: TGTGCCAGCGGGTCAGGACTAGCGGGGGGTTCGGATACGCAGTATTTT. Its protein product is CASGSGLAGGSDTQYF. The entire variable domain, with the rest obtained from reference TRBV2 and TRBJ2-3, is as follows: EPEVTQTPSHQVTQMGQEVILRCVPISNHLYFYWYRQILGQKVEFLVSFYNNEISEKSEIFDDQFSVERPDGSNFTLKIRSTKLEDSAMYFCASGSGLAGGSDTQYFGPGTRLTVL.

The V and J genes are TRBV27 and TRBJ1-5, with D unresolved. Per the germline V gene, CDR1 is MNHEY and CDR2 is SMNVEV (reference sequence). V lost 4 bases to trimming and J lost 7 bases, with 14 bases between them. This CDR3 comprises 14 residues. The CDR3 loop reads CASSSVGVWQPQHF. The CDR3 region has the DNA TGTGCCAGCAGTTCGGTGGGAGTCTGGCAGCCCCAGCATTTT.

V is TRBV11-2 and J is TRBJ2-7; 7 bases are a match to TRBD1. V shed 5 bases and J 1 base; nucleotides not matched to a gene: 11. This CDR3 spans 16 amino acids. Germline V CDR1 and CDR2: SGHAT, FQNNGV. The CDR3 reads CASSDRRTGVSYEQYF. For the CDR3, the DNA is TGTGCCAGCAGCGATAGGAGGACAGGTGTTTCCTACGAGCAGTACTTC.

V is TRBV30 and J is TRBJ2-1; 8 positions match TRBD2. Germline CDR1 GTSNPN, CDR2 SVGIG (reference sequence). CDR3 length: 17 amino acids. After removal of 3 bases from V and 14 bases from J, the junction contained 24 bases not matched to a gene. CDR3 residues: CAWSSGGGSPASREEFF. The DNA of the CDR3 is TGTGCCTGGAGCTCGGGGGGGGGCAGCCCCGCGAGCAGGGAGGAGTTCTTC. Variable domain in full (rest from reference TRBV30 and TRBJ2-1): SQTIHQWPATLVQPVGSPLSLECTVEGTSNPNLYWYRQAAGRGLQLLFYSVGIGQISSEVPQNLSASRPQDRQFILSSKKLLLSDSGFYLCAWSSGGGSPASREEFFGPGTRLTVL.

Here the CDR3 reads CASSRDSYNEQFF. The CDR3 DNA follows: TGCGCCAGCAGCCGGGATTCGTACAATGAGCAGTTCTTC. The J gene is TRBJ2-1, the V gene TRBV5-1; perhaps TRBD2 as D (5 bases). This CDR3 contains 13 residues. From germline, CDR1 is SGHRS and CDR2 YFSETQ. Trimming removed 4 bases from V and 4 bases from J, with 9 bases in between.

This clone was seen ten or more times. In nucleotides, the CDR3 is TGTGCCAGCAAAAGGACTAGCGGGAACGGCGGGGAGCTGTTTTTT. Amino acid sequence: CASKRTSGNGGELFF. This rearrangement joins TRBV6-5 to TRBJ2-2; TRBD2 aligns across 12 bases. Germline CDR1 is MNHEY and CDR2 is SVGAGI. The length of the CDR3 is 15 residues. V gave up 7 bases and J gave up 7 bases; unmatched junction bases: 7.

The chain uses TRBV5-1 and TRBJ2-2; a possible D gene is TRBD1 (6 bases). The CDR3 runs 15 residues. V shed 3 bases and J shed 0 bases, with 9 bases lying between them. The germline V gene has CDR1 SGHRS and CDR2 YFSETQ. DNA of the CDR3: TGCGCCAGCAGCTCGACAGGAACGAACACCGGGGAGCTGTTTTTT. This codes for CASSSTGTNTGELFF.

This clone has only a few counts. V gene TRBV6-6 combines with J gene TRBJ2-3, with TRBD1 matching over 7 bases. This CDR3 spans 15 amino acids. CDR1 and CDR2 from the germline V gene are MNHNY and SVGAGI (reference sequence). The trim removed 6 bases at V and 0 bases at J, leaving 6 bases unmatched. CDR3 protein: CASSNRGRSTDTQYF. As DNA, the CDR3 is TGTGCCAGCAGCAACAGGGGCAGGAGCACAGATACGCAGTATTTT.

The chain is built from TRBV2 and TRBJ1-2; TRBD1 agrees at 7 bases. The CDR3 totals 14 residues. Germline-derived CDR1 and CDR2 are SNHLY and FYNNEI. The trim removed 6 bases at V and 2 bases at J, leaving 6 bases unmatched. This chain's CDR3 is CASSRDSINYGYTF. CDR3 DNA sequence: TGTGCCAGCAGCAGGGACAGCATCAACTATGGCTACACCTTC.

The genes are TRBV9 and TRBJ2-2, with 9 bases aligning to TRBD2. Germline CDR1 reads SGDLS; CDR2 reads YYNGEE. Trimming at V came to 3 bases and at J to 3 bases, leaving 6 bases not matched to a gene. This CDR3 has 16 residues. CDR3 nucleotide sequence: TGTGCCAGCAGCGCCAGCGGGGGGTTGTACACCGGGGAGCTGTTTTTT. Translation gives CASSASGGLYTGELFF.

This chain connects TRBV28 to TRBJ2-4; TRBD1 aligns across 7 bases. Trimming cost V 4 bases and J 2 bases; bases outside gene matches: 11. Looked up from germline, CDR1 is MDHEN and CDR2 is SYDVKM. This CDR3 has 17 amino acids. The CDR3 spells CASSSFTGTASKNIQYF. In nucleotides, the CDR3 is TGTGCCAGCAGTTCATTTACCGGGACAGCTTCCAAAAACATTCAGTACTTC.

The CDR3 loop reads CASRGQGNNQPQHF. CDR3 in DNA: TGTGCCAGCAGAGGACAGGGGAACAATCAGCCCCAGCATTTT. The V and J genes are TRBV25-1 and TRBJ1-5; 9 nucleotides line up with TRBD1. In germline, CDR1 is MGHDK, CDR2 SYGVNS. The CDR3 has 14 residues. The junction had 3 bases not matched to a gene; V was cut back by 6 bases and J by 3 bases. The full variable domain, completed using reference TRBV25-1 and TRBJ1-5, is EADIYQTPRYLVIGTGKKITLECSQTMGHDKMYWYQQDPGMELHLIHYSYGVNSTEKGDLSSESTVSRIRTEHFPLTLESARPSHTSQYLCASRGQGNNQPQHFGDGTRLSIL.

In its sample, this clone was seen a few times. The V and J genes are TRBV21-1 and TRBJ2-7; the listed D gene, TRBD2, was not tested against the DNA. TRBV21-1 is a listed pseudogene. The CDR3 is made up of 17 amino acids. The CDR3 here is CASSKDHLRLAGGEQYF. CDR3 coding DNA: TGTGCCAGCAGCAAGGACCACTTAAGACTAGCGGGAGGCGAGCAGTACTTC.

This clone was detected only a few times. V and J are TRBV5-4 and TRBJ2-1, with 9 bases identical to TRBD1. The CDR3 sequence is 16 residues long. Germline CDR1 SGHNT, CDR2 YYREEE (reference sequence). The trim removed 0 bases at V and 4 bases at J, leaving 5 bases unmatched. CDR3 protein: CASSLAGQGVYNEQFF. For the CDR3, the DNA is TGTGCCAGCAGCTTGGCGGGACAGGGTGTTTACAATGAGCAGTTCTTC.

This chain joins TRBV7-7 and TRBJ2-3, with 14 bases lining up with TRBD2. CDR3 length equals 16 residues. Trimming at V came to 1 base and at J to 4 bases, leaving 1 base not matched to a gene. The germline V gene encodes CDR1 SSHAT and CDR2 FNYEAQ (reference sequence). DNA of the CDR3: TGTGCCAGCAGCTTAGGACTAGCGGGGGGGCCAGATACGCAGTATTTT. It encodes CASSLGLAGGPDTQYF.

The chain combines TRBV12-5 with TRBJ1-1; D uncertain. The germline gives CDR1 LGHNT, CDR2 FRNRAP. The CDR3 totals 15 residues. V was pared by 5 bases and J by 2 bases, with 15 bases between. This CDR3 is CASGRSGQINTEAFF. The CDR3 bases are TGTGCTAGTGGTCGAAGTGGGCAGATCAACACTGAAGCTTTCTTT.

Here the CDR3 DNA reads TGTGCCAGCAGCTTGGGGCTAGCGGGAGACGAGCAGTACTTC. Amino acids: CASSLGLAGDEQYF. The chain uses TRBV7-2 and TRBJ2-7; 10 nucleotides agree with TRBD2. CDR1 and CDR2 from the germline V gene are SGHTA and FQGNSA. The ends lost 3 bases at V and 5 bases at J; junction bases unmatched: 4. CDR3 length: 14 residues. Full variable domain (missing parts from reference TRBV7-2 and TRBJ2-7): GAGVSQSPSNKVTEKGKDVELRCDPISGHTALYWYRQSLGQGLEFLIYFQGNSAPDKSGLPSDRFSAERTGGSVSTLTIQRTQQEDSAVYLCASSLGLAGDEQYFGPGTRLTVT.

The chain recombines TRBV4-2 with TRBJ2-5; TRBD1 matches 7 bases. The V segment lost 3 bases and the J segment 0 bases; nucleotides outside the gene matches: 7. Per germline, CDR1 LGHNA and CDR2 YNFKEQ. This CDR3 contains 16 residues. The DNA for the CDR3 is TGTGCCAGCAGCCAGAGGGGGACAGTAGACCAAGAGACCCAGTACTTC. Residues: CASSQRGTVDQETQYF.

This CDR3 is CASSSPQGLGISYEQYF. CDR3 coding DNA: TGCGCCAGCAGCTCGCCCCAGGGACTAGGAATCTCCTACGAGCAGTACTTC. The chain links TRBV5-1 to TRBJ2-7; 8 bases align to TRBD2. The germline V gene has CDR1 SGHRS and CDR2 YFSETQ. This CDR3 comprises 17 residues. J lost 0 bases, V lost 3 bases, and 11 bases had no gene match. Full variable domain (rest looked up from reference TRBV5-1 and TRBJ2-7): KAGVTQTPRYLIKTRGQQVTLSCSPISGHRSVSWYQQTPGQGLQFLFEYFSETQRNKGNFPGRFSGRQFSNSRSEMNVSTLELGDSALYLCASSSPQGLGISYEQYFGPGTRLTVT.

V is TRBV25-1 and J is TRBJ1-1, with TRBD1 as a possible D gene (5 bases). In germline, CDR1 is MGHDK, CDR2 SYGVNS. The CDR3 is made up of 18 amino acids. V shed 4 bases and J shed 3 bases, with 24 bases lying between them. This CDR3 reads CASSALHLSGPGDTEAFF. The CDR3 DNA reads TGTGCCAGCAGTGCCCTCCATCTCTCAGGGCCGGGGGACACTGAAGCTTTCTTT.